This T cell receptor (beta chain) is drawn from a study of blood T cell repertoires in COVID-19. Study information: COVID-19 samples collected from the United States, Italy and Spain covered acute and convalescent phases.

There are 14 residues in the CDR3. CDR1 and CDR2 from the germline V gene are SGHTA and FQGNSA. V was clipped by 4 bases and J by 1 base; unmatched bases: 4. In the original analysis: Reference gene primer amplification in the assay estimated nucleated cell counts. The data were produced by immunoSEQ multiplex PCR, yet TCRdb's version contains in-frame clones alone and is incomplete. V and J calls and clone size are copied from that table; D and trimming were computed from the DNA. Among roughly 53,000 clones listed, 70% to 90% were seen once. This TCR was recovered from a human donor in a cohort sampled during active COVID-19. Sequenced input: peripheral blood. This rearrangement joins TRBV7-2 to TRBJ2-7, with 7 bases lining up with TRBD2. The CDR3 protein is CASSSTSPSYEQYF. Written as DNA, the CDR3 is TGTGCCAGCAGCTCGACTAGCCCATCCTACGAGCAGTACTTC.